This TCR beta chain was obtained from a study of shared clonotypes between healthy human individuals. Repertoires were generated with immunoSEQ multiplex PCR, while TCRdb's copy carries only in-frame clones and drops some. The table records 2 million or so clones, approximately 95% of them present only once. Note on this clone: A read error may account for a junction end that differs from germline.

Germline V gene sequence: CDR1 MDHEN, CDR2 SYDVKM. There are 14 residues in the CDR3. This chain joins TRBV28 and TRBJ2-2, with D unresolved. Sequences were obtained from naive CD4+ T cells sorted from blood. Subset noted: CD45RA+ positively selected. The source is a man aged 18 to 30 in good health. CDR3 nucleotides: TGTGCCAGCAGTTCCCCATCGAACCCCGGGGAGCTGTTTTTT. Its protein is CASSSPSNPGELFF.